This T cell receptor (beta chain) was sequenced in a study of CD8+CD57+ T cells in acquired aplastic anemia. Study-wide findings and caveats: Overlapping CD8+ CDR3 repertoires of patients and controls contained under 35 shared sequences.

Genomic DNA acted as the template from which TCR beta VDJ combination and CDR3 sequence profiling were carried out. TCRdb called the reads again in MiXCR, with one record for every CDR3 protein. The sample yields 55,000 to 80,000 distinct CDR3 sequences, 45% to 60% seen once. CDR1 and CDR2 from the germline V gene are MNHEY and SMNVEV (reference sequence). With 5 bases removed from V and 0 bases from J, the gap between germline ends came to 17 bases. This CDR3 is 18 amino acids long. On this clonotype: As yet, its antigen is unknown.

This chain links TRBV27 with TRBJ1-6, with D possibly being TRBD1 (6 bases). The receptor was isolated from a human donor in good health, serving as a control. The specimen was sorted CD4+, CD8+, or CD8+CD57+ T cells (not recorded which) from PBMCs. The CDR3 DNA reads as TGTGCCAGCAGTCTCCAAAGTCCGGGGGCCTCCTATAATTCACCCCTCCACTTT. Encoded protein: CASSLQSPGASYNSPLHF.